This entry concerns a single TCR beta chain. What it binds is not known. These data originate in a study of T-cell memory formation after mild COVID-19. General study findings and limits: CD4+ bias marked clones expanding day 15 to 37, unlike balanced contracting clones. A subset of responding clones appeared in pre-infection memory, suggesting cross-reactive memory joined.

5'RACE, which relied on constant-segment primers, yielded TCR alpha and TCR beta cDNA libraries carrying sample barcodes and UMIs. TCRdb reprocessed the 5' RACE reads via MiXCR and lists one record per CDR3 protein. In the table there are 300,000 to 350,000 distinct CDR3 sequences, approximately 14% of which are singletons. Trimming took 7 bases from V and 2 from J, leaving 14 bases between them. Germline lookup yields CDR1 MNHEY and CDR2 SVGEGT. The CDR3 has 14 residues. The V gene is TRBV6-2 or TRBV6-3, the J gene TRBJ1-2, with a possible D match to TRBD1 (6 bases). This sequence was found in a man aged 18 to 29 who had mild COVID-19 (a few samples of this study predate the infection). Cell type and time point are not known. Sequenced sample: PBMCs or a T cell subset sorted from them (not recorded which). CDR3 amino acids: CASIRAGANYGYTF. The CDR3 DNA reads as TGTGCCAGCATTCGGGCAGGGGCAAACTATGGCTACACCTTC.